These 31 T cell receptor beta chains share one sample of origin, sequenced in a study of regulatory dendritic cells for organ transplantation. What these receptors recognize is not known. Allogeneic regulatory or mature dendritic cells were co-cultured for less than six days with CFSE-labeled sorted T cells at 1:10. Clones were read by immunoSEQ multiplex PCR, and TCRdb kept only the in-frame ones, dropping some. The sample lists roughly 9,800 clones; more than 70% were seen once. The sample comprised memory CD4+ T cells from blood cultured with dendritic cells. Stated subset: CD45RO+ memory T cells. All receptors derive from a human donor in good health.

The chain is built from TRBV2 and TRBJ2-1, with D uncertain. V was clipped by 3 bases and J by 3 bases, with 0 bases between them. The CDR3 is 11 amino acids. CDR1 SNHLY and CDR2 FYNNEI come from the germline V gene. The CDR3 region is CASSDYNEQFF. The DNA for the CDR3 is TGTGCCAGCAGTGACTACAATGAGCAGTTCTTC.

In its sample, this clone was seen once. V usage is TRBV28 and J usage is TRBJ2-3; D is perhaps TRBD2 (6 bases). From germline, CDR1 is MDHEN and CDR2 SYDVKM. Trimming removed 3 bases from V and 4 bases from J, with 17 bases in between. This CDR3 comprises 16 residues. CDR3 in amino acids: CASSFAGSGDSDTQYF. As DNA, the CDR3 is TGTGCCAGCAGTTTTGCCGGTAGCGGAGATTCAGATACGCAGTATTTT.

The CDR3 DNA sequence: TGTGCCAGCAGCTTGGCGGCGAATCACCGGGAAAAACTGTTTTTT. Protein sequence: CASSLAANHREKLFF. The chain links TRBV5-6 to TRBJ1-4, with unresolved D. The CDR3 contains 15 residues. Germline values: CDR1 SGHDT, CDR2 YYEEEE. Trimming removed 0 bases at V and 8 bases at J, with 14 bases between.

J is TRBJ2-1 and V is TRBV9; TRBD1 or TRBD2 may be the D gene (5 bases each). Trimming shortened V by 3 bases and J by 9 bases, and 10 bases separated the two germline ends. This CDR3 is 12 amino acids long. Germline CDR1 and CDR2: SGDLS and YYNGEE. CDR3 sequence: CASSARGGEQFF. The CDR3, as DNA: TGTGCCAGCAGCGCCCGGGGCGGTGAGCAGTTCTTC.

This chain joins TRBV2 and TRBJ2-3, with D hard to call. Germline V gene lookup returns CDR1 SNHLY and CDR2 FYNNEI. The CDR3 has 14 residues. V lost 6 bases to trimming and J lost 0 bases, with 10 bases between them. DNA of the CDR3: TGTGCCAGCAGCTCATTGGGTAGCACAGATACGCAGTATTTT. This codes for CASSSLGSTDTQYF.

The chain uses TRBV9 and TRBJ1-2, with a tentative D call TRBD1 (5 bases). Germline V lookup: CDR1 SGDLS, CDR2 YYNGEE. V shed 3 bases and J shed 4 bases, with 7 bases lying between them. The CDR3 runs to 12 residues. In nucleotides, the CDR3 is TGTGCCAGCAGCGCCGACAGCTATGGCTACACCTTC. Amino acid sequence: CASSADSYGYTF.

The V and J genes are TRBV28 and TRBJ1-1; 8 nucleotides match TRBD1. CDR3 length equals 14 residues. Trimming took 8 bases from V and 1 from J; bases not matched to a gene: 6. Germline values: CDR1 MDHEN, CDR2 SYDVKM. CDR3 in DNA: TGTGCCAGCCGACAGGGGAACTCGAACACTGAAGCTTTCTTT. Protein: CASRQGNSNTEAFF. The full variable domain, completed using reference TRBV28 and TRBJ1-1, is DVKVTQSSRYLVKRTGEKVFLECVQDMDHENMFWYRQDPGLGLRLIYFSYDVKMKEKGDIPEGYSVSREKKERFSLILESASTNQTSMYLCASRQGNSNTEAFFGQGTRLTVV.

CDR3 DNA sequence: TGTGCCATCAGCCTACGCAATGAGCAGTTCTTC. Its translation is CAISLRNEQFF. The rearrangement joins TRBV10-3 to TRBJ2-1; D remains unclear. The CDR3 covers 11 residues. Germline-derived CDR1 and CDR2 are ENHRY and SYGVKD. Trimming pared 6 bases from V and 6 bases from J, leaving 6 bases between.

This clone has only one observation. J is TRBJ1-1 and V is TRBV19, with D unresolved. This CDR3 is built from 14 residues. V dropped 6 bases and J dropped 5 bases, with 16 bases sitting between them. The germline gives CDR1 LNHDA, CDR2 SQIVND (reference sequence). The CDR3 spells CASSQTRSRTEAFF. The DNA of the CDR3 is TGTGCCAGTAGCCAGACAAGGTCTAGGACTGAAGCTTTCTTT.

The chain links TRBV5-1 to TRBJ1-6, with a tentative D call TRBD1 (6 bases). Trimming took 5 bases from V and 7 from J, leaving 13 bases between them. The germline CDR1 and CDR2 sequences are SGHRS and YFSETQ. The length of the CDR3 is 14 residues. The DNA of the CDR3 is TGCGCCAGCAGTCCAACAGGGCCCAATTCACCCCTCCACTTT. Amino acids: CASSPTGPNSPLHF.

This clone occurred once. The rearrangement links TRBV6-1 to TRBJ2-5; TRBD2 agrees at 8 bases. Trimming removed 1 base from V and 2 bases from J; junction bases left unmatched: 3. This CDR3 comprises 15 residues. The V gene's germline CDR1 is MNHNS and CDR2 SASEGT. The CDR3 sequence: CASSEGGTRQETQYF. The CDR3 DNA is TGTGCCAGCAGTGAAGGGGGGACTAGACAAGAGACCCAGTACTTC.

This clone was picked up one time. V gene TRBV6-5 combines with J gene TRBJ2-6; possibly TRBD1 for D (6 bases). Germline CDR1 reads MNHEY; CDR2 reads SVGAGI. This CDR3 region has 15 residues. V lost 4 bases to trimming and J lost 2 bases, with 9 bases between them. The CDR3 DNA reads TGTGCCAGCAGTTCCGAGGGGGCTGGGGCCAACGTCCTGACTTTC. This encodes CASSSEGAGANVLTF.

The chain couples TRBV7-2 to TRBJ2-5; a weak D match, TRBD1 (6 bases). There are 14 residues in the CDR3. Trimming removed 3 bases from V and 5 bases from J, with 13 bases in between. Germline-derived CDR1 and CDR2 are SGHTA and FQGNSA. CDR3 in amino acids: CASSLQGRRETQYF. The CDR3 bases are TGTGCCAGCAGCTTGCAGGGGCGCCGGGAGACCCAGTACTTC.

The CDR3, as DNA: TGTGCCAGCACCTCTGAAGATGGGTATGGCTACACCTTC. This encodes CASTSEDGYGYTF. The chain employs TRBV6-5 and TRBJ1-2; no clear D gene. The CDR3 loop spans 13 amino acids. V was clipped by 7 bases and J by 5 bases, with 14 bases between them. Germline CDR1 and CDR2: MNHEY and SVGAGI.

This clone was observed once. The rearrangement uses TRBV6-5 and TRBJ2-7; D call uncertain. The CDR3 sequence is 15 residues long. V was trimmed by 2 bases and J by 0 bases, leaving 11 bases between them. Germline CDR1 is MNHEY and CDR2 is SVGAGI. CDR3 protein: CASSYVADLSYEQYF. The CDR3 DNA follows: TGTGCCAGCAGTTACGTAGCCGACCTCTCCTACGAGCAGTACTTC.

This chain connects TRBV4-3 to TRBJ1-2; TRBD1 matches 10 bases. The germline V gene encodes CDR1 LGHNA and CDR2 YSLEER. The junction had 1 base not matched to a gene; V was cut back by 3 bases and J by 6 bases. The CDR3 is made up of 13 amino acids. This CDR3 reads CASSQDRGDGYTF. The CDR3, as DNA: TGCGCCAGCAGCCAGGACAGGGGGGATGGCTACACCTTC.

The rearrangement links TRBV7-2 to TRBJ1-2, with TRBD1 as a possible D gene (6 bases). From germline, CDR1 is SGHTA and CDR2 FQGNSA. Trimming took 1 base from V and 4 from J, leaving 10 bases between them. The CDR3 has 14 residues. The CDR3 DNA reads as TGTGCCAGCAGCTTAGACGGACAGCCCTATGGCTACACCTTC. It specifies CASSLDGQPYGYTF.

The gene calls are TRBV2 and TRBJ1-3; perhaps TRBD1 as D (6 bases). Trimming stripped 4 bases from V and 2 bases from J, with 15 bases between. The CDR3 length is 16 residues. Germline lookup yields CDR1 SNHLY and CDR2 FYNNEI. DNA for the CDR3: TGTGCCAGCAGTGCACAGGGCCCCAGGACTGGAAACACCATATATTTT. It encodes CASSAQGPRTGNTIYF.

This clone occurred a few times. The V and J genes are TRBV5-1 and TRBJ1-2; 8 bases align to TRBD1. The V gene's germline CDR1 is SGHRS and CDR2 YFSETQ. CDR3 length: 14 amino acids. The J segment lost 6 bases and the V segment lost 1 base, leaving 5 bases of the junction unmatched. Written as DNA, the CDR3 is TGCGCCAGCAGCTTGAGCACAGGGGGTGATGGCTACACCTTC. It specifies CASSLSTGGDGYTF.

The chain employs TRBV12-5 and TRBJ2-6; 8 bases are shared with TRBD1. The trim removed 1 base at V and 1 base at J, leaving 0 bases unmatched. Per the germline V gene, CDR1 is LGHNT and CDR2 is FRNRAP. The CDR3 consists of 16 residues. The CDR3: CASGLDRGSGANVLTF. The CDR3 bases are TGTGCTAGTGGTTTGGACAGGGGGTCTGGGGCCAACGTCCTGACTTTC.

The rearrangement joins TRBV6-6 to TRBJ1-4, with D hard to call. Germline V CDR1 and CDR2: MNHNY, SVGAGI (reference sequence). This CDR3 has 10 residues. V lost 9 bases and J lost 8, with 7 bases in between. The CDR3 loop is CASRLEKLFF. The DNA for the CDR3 is TGTGCCAGTAGGTTGGAAAAACTGTTTTTT.

The chain combines TRBV7-9 with TRBJ1-1; 8 positions match TRBD1. CDR1 is SEHNR and CDR2 is FQNEAQ in the germline V gene (reference sequence). The CDR3 is made up of 14 amino acids. Trimming removed 1 base from V and 6 bases from J; junction bases left unmatched: 4. Here the CDR3 reads CASSLDRGWPEAFF. CDR3 bases: TGTGCCAGCAGCTTAGACAGGGGGTGGCCTGAAGCTTTCTTT.

The V and J genes are TRBV27 and TRBJ1-5; the match to TRBD1 covers 11 bases. V lost 5 bases, J lost 3 bases, and 3 bases stayed unmatched. CDR3 length: 15 amino acids. From germline, CDR1 is MNHEY and CDR2 SMNVEV (reference sequence). CDR3 loop: CASSLGQGVNQPQHF. CDR3 nucleotides: TGTGCCAGCAGTCTGGGACAGGGGGTCAATCAGCCCCAGCATTTT.

With respect to this clone: The sample has other DNA sequences that encode this CDR3 too. The V call is TRBV6-6, the J call TRBJ1-1; 7 positions match TRBD1. J was trimmed by 1 base and V by 4 bases; bases with no gene match: 9. CDR1 is MNHNY and CDR2 is SVGAGI in the germline V gene (reference sequence). The CDR3 covers 16 residues. The CDR3 coding sequence is TGTGCCAGCAGTTTAGACAGGGTGGGCTGGAACACTGAAGCTTTCTTT. Protein: CASSLDRVGWNTEAFF.

V gene TRBV7-2 combines with J gene TRBJ1-2; D uncertain. Per germline, CDR1 SGHTA and CDR2 FQGNSA. V gave up 1 base and J gave up 2 bases, with 5 bases separating them. CDR3 length: 13 residues. Here the CDR3 reads CASSLGGNYGYTF. The CDR3 bases are TGTGCCAGCAGCTTAGGAGGGAACTATGGCTACACCTTC.

The chain recombines TRBV11-2 with TRBJ2-5; no reliable D call. The V end was cut by 2 bases, the J end by 2 bases, with 6 bases between. Germline V lookup: CDR1 SGHAT, CDR2 FQNNGV. The CDR3 extends over 13 amino acids. The CDR3 nucleotides are TGTGCCAGCAGCTTAAGGCTGCAAGAGACCCAGTACTTC. It encodes CASSLRLQETQYF.

This sequence joins TRBV9 and TRBJ2-1; 8 nucleotides align to TRBD2. V gave up 3 bases and J gave up 4 bases; unmatched junction bases: 3. Germline loops: CDR1 SGDLS, CDR2 YYNGEE. CDR3 length equals 14 residues. Written as DNA, the CDR3 is TGTGCCAGCAGCGCCGGGACTAGTTACAATGAGCAGTTCTTC. It specifies CASSAGTSYNEQFF.

V usage is TRBV7-2 and J usage is TRBJ1-1, with a possible D match to TRBD1 (5 bases). The germline V gene has CDR1 SGHTA and CDR2 FQGNSA. The CDR3 is 14 residues long. Trimming stripped 1 base from V and 1 base from J, with 7 bases between. CDR3: CASSLGRANTEAFF. CDR3 bases: TGTGCCAGCAGCTTAGGCAGGGCGAACACTGAAGCTTTCTTT.

The DNA of the CDR3 is TGTGCCAGCAGCTTTGGGGGGACCGCTGGCTACACCTTC. This translates into CASSFGGTAGYTF. V is TRBV7-3 and J is TRBJ1-2; possible D gene TRBD1, 5 bases. Germline values: CDR1 SGHTA, CDR2 FQGTGA. The CDR3 length is 13 residues. The ends were cut back, 3 bases at V and 7 bases at J, with 12 bases in the middle.

The rearrangement links TRBV7-2 to TRBJ2-1; 10 bases line up with TRBD2. The V segment lost 6 bases and the J segment 6 bases; nucleotides outside the gene matches: 11. The CDR3 length is 16 residues. The germline gives CDR1 SGHTA, CDR2 FQGNSA. The chain's CDR3 is CASSLHLAGGGNEQFF. As DNA, the CDR3 is TGTGCCAGCAGTCTGCACTTAGCGGGAGGTGGCAATGAGCAGTTCTTC.

This chain joins TRBV15 and TRBJ1-1, with D possibly TRBD1 on 6 matching bases. The CDR3 runs to 16 residues. V was pared by 1 base and J by 3 bases, with 15 bases between. Germline values: CDR1 LNHNV, CDR2 YYDKDF (reference sequence). The CDR3 region is CATSRGHRDTDTEAFF. The DNA for the CDR3 is TGTGCCACCAGCAGAGGCCACCGGGACACCGACACTGAAGCTTTCTTT.